This TCR beta chain comes out of a study of CD8+CD57+ T cells in acquired aplastic anemia. Genomic DNA served as template for TCR beta VDJ and CDR3 profiling. TCRdb re-called the reads with MiXCR, one entry per CDR3 protein. Of 55,000 to 80,000 distinct CDR3 sequences in the sample, under 65% were seen once. On this clonotype: The antigen is undetermined.

The CDR3 extends over 15 amino acids. Trimming took 6 bases from V and 0 from J; bases not matched to a gene: 11. Germline CDR1 is DFQATT and CDR2 is SNEGSKA (reference sequence). Study results and limitations: In common between the patients and the controls were nearly 30 CD8+ CDR3 sequences.

This chain joins TRBV20-1 and TRBJ2-7, with 7 bases matching TRBD1. The origin of this receptor is a human donor in good health, serving as a control. What was sequenced was sorted CD4+, CD8+, or CD8+CD57+ T cells (not recorded which) from PBMCs. The CDR3 protein is CSATEEKGASYEQYF. DNA for the CDR3: TGCAGTGCCACGGAGGAGAAGGGGGCCTCCTACGAGCAGTACTTC.